What follows describes a single T cell receptor (beta chain). The sample belongs to a study of cytomegalovirus exposure and HLA in healthy donors. The length of the CDR3 is 16 residues. The germline V gene has CDR1 SNHLY and CDR2 FYNNEI. V was pared by 2 bases and J by 4 bases, with 8 bases of the junction left unmatched. A multiplex PCR was run with 60 Vbeta primers and 13 Jbeta primers. Clones were read by immunoSEQ multiplex PCR, and TCRdb kept only the in-frame ones, dropping some. The table includes about 150,000 clones, about 76% detected once. The specimen was PBMCs. The V gene is TRBV2, the J gene TRBJ1-5, with 7 bases matching TRBD1. The clonotype comes from a man aged 30-40 years in good health and CMV-seropositive. CDR3 sequence: CASSETPGTVNQPQHF. The DNA for the CDR3 is TGTGCCAGCAGTGAAACACCCGGGACAGTGAATCAGCCCCAGCATTTT.